This is a list of T cell receptor beta chains from one sample in a study of shared clonotypes between healthy human individuals. Sequencing used immunoSEQ multiplex PCR; TCRdb keeps in-frame clones, though not all of them. The data show roughly 2,300,000 clones, roughly 92% seen once. Input material: naive CD4+ T cells from PBMCs. These receptors all stem from a man in his late teens or twenties in good health. Some clones in this sample may be carry-over from other donors' samples. Both conserved end residues are part of each CDR3. D genes are given only for firm matches. The size field is filled for only some rows; it gives once, few, many or a size class.

J,size,D,V,CDR3,DNA
TRBJ2-2,once,NA,TRBV2,CASSEGQGRGGNTGELFF,TGTGCCAGCAGTGAAGGGCAGGGCCGAGGAGGGAACACCGGGGAGCTGTTTTTT
TRBJ1-2,NA,TRBD1,TRBV12-5,CASGPGEQGAYGYTF,TGTGCTAGTGGGCCGGGTGAACAGGGGGCCTATGGCTACACCTTC
TRBJ1-3,NA,NA,TRBV7-9,CASSPGGVYTIYF,TGTGCCAGCAGCCCGGGCGGAGTATACACCATATATTTT
TRBJ1-5,NA,NA,TRBV6-6,CASSFRTDNQPQHF,TGTGCCAGCAGTTTCCGGACAGACAATCAGCCCCAGCATTTT
TRBJ2-1,NA,NA,TRBV18,CASSPSVSSVGNEQFF,TGTGCCAGCTCACCATCCGTGTCCAGCGTAGGGAATGAGCAGTTCTTC
TRBJ2-7,NA,TRBD2,TRBV5-4,CASSGGLVSEQYF,TGTGCCAGCAGCGGGGGACTAGTAAGCGAGCAGTACTTC
TRBJ2-5,NA,TRBD2,TRBV5-5,CASSGNSGKGETQYF,TGTGCCAGCAGCGGTAATAGCGGGAAGGGAGAGACCCAGTACTTC
TRBJ2-2,NA,TRBD1,TRBV18,CASSPQGQGNTGELFF,TGTGCCAGCTCACCGCAGGGACAGGGGAACACCGGGGAGCTGTTTTTT
TRBJ1-2,NA,NA,TRBV5-1,CASSLEKGGYTF,TGCGCCAGCAGCTTGGAAAAGGGCGGCTACACCTTC
TRBJ2-7,NA,NA,TRBV30,CAWRGPWGKSHEQYF,TGTGCCTGGAGGGGCCCATGGGGGAAATCCCACGAGCAGTACTTC
TRBJ2-1,once,NA,TRBV18,CASSPGVPIYNEQFF,TGTGCCAGCTCACCCGGGGTCCCTATCTACAATGAGCAGTTCTTC
TRBJ2-7,NA,NA,TRBV6-5,CASNKLDRYEQYF,TGTGCCAGCAATAAACTGGACCGCTACGAGCAGTACTTC
TRBJ1-5,NA,NA,TRBV7-9,CASSHSNQPQHF,TGTGCCAGCAGCCATAGCAATCAGCCCCAGCATTTT
TRBJ2-7,NA,TRBD2,TRBV4-1,CASSRAPGLAANEQYF,TGCGCCAGCAGCCGTGCTCCGGGACTAGCGGCGAACGAGCAGTACTTC
TRBJ2-3,NA,TRBD2,TRBV18,CASSPPLAASTDTQYF,TGTGCCAGCTCACCACCCCTAGCGGCTAGCACAGATACGCAGTATTTT
TRBJ2-3,NA,NA,TRBV11-1,CASSLVAGDTDTQYF,TGTGCCAGCAGCTTAGTCGCAGGGGACACAGATACGCAGTATTTT
TRBJ2-2,NA,NA,TRBV19,CASSGRDTQSRTGELFF,TGTGCCAGTTCGGGCCGGGACACCCAAAGCCGCACCGGGGAGCTGTTTTTT
TRBJ2-5,NA,NA,TRBV19,CASSISTVRETQYF,TGTGCCAGTAGTATATCGACAGTCCGGGAGACCCAGTACTTC
TRBJ1-2,once,NA,TRBV4-3,CASSQDFRSWGEGYGYTF,TGCGCCAGCAGCCAAGATTTTCGATCGTGGGGCGAGGGCTATGGCTACACCTTC
TRBJ2-7,NA,NA,TRBV5-1,CASSLGGYEQYF,TGCGCCAGCAGCTTGGGTGGCTACGAGCAGTACTTC
TRBJ2-1,few,NA,TRBV6-1,CASRARTDLQFF,TGTGCCAGCAGAGCGAGGACAGACCTACAGTTCTTC
TRBJ1-1,few,NA,TRBV14,CASSQEGGGTEAFF,TGTGCCAGCAGCCAAGAGGGAGGGGGCACTGAAGCTTTCTTT
TRBJ2-5,NA,NA,TRBV6-6,CASSSTGLRSETQYF,TGTGCCAGCAGTTCTACAGGGCTGCGGAGTGAGACCCAGTACTTC
TRBJ2-1,NA,TRBD2,TRBV7-9,CASSIESSGRQFF,TGTGCCAGCAGCATCGAATCCAGCGGGAGGCAGTTCTTC
TRBJ2-3,NA,TRBD2,TRBV6-4,CASSLLAGWGDTQYF,TGTGCCAGCAGTCTCCTAGCGGGATGGGGAGATACGCAGTATTTT
TRBJ1-5,NA,NA,TRBV28,CASSFLGGNQPQHF,TGTGCCAGCAGTTTTTTGGGAGGCAATCAGCCCCAGCATTTT
TRBJ2-5,NA,NA,TRBV6-6,CASTEPPAETQYF,TGTGCCAGCACCGAACCCCCAGCGGAGACCCAGTACTTC
TRBJ1-1,NA,NA,TRBV18,CASSPRGGSEAFF,TGTGCCAGCTCACCGAGAGGGGGTTCTGAAGCTTTCTTT
TRBJ2-1,NA,NA,TRBV5-6,CASSTIGGSSYNEQFF,TGTGCCAGCAGCACGATTGGGGGAAGCTCCTACAATGAGCAGTTCTTC
TRBJ2-7,NA,NA,TRBV15,CATSLSGTAYEQYF,TGTGCCACCAGCTTATCCGGGACGGCCTACGAGCAGTACTTC
TRBJ2-1,NA,TRBD1,TRBV25-1,CASSAMGQYDNEQFF,TGTGCCAGCAGTGCAATGGGACAGTATGACAATGAGCAGTTCTTC
TRBJ2-5,NA,TRBD1,TRBV4-1,CASSQEDRGTETQYF,TGCGCCAGCAGCCAAGAGGACAGGGGGACGGAGACCCAGTACTTC
TRBJ1-5,NA,TRBD1,TRBV6-6,CASSWGQGGYQPQHF,TGTGCCAGCAGTTGGGGACAGGGCGGATATCAGCCCCAGCATTTT
TRBJ2-7,NA,TRBD2,TRBV27,CGGGLASFYEQYF,TGCGGGGGGGGACTAGCGTCCTTCTACGAGCAGTACTTC
TRBJ2-1,NA,NA,TRBV5-6,CAGSRLSGGGVNNEQFF,TGTGCCGGAAGCAGATTGAGTGGAGGGGGCGTAAACAATGAGCAGTTCTTC
TRBJ1-2,few,TRBD1,TRBV28,CASTSGQLNGGYTF,TGTGCCAGCACTTCGGGACAGTTGAATGGTGGCTACACCTTC
TRBJ1-1,NA,TRBD1,TRBV5-1,CASSLAQGLIAEAFF,TGCGCCAGCAGCTTGGCACAGGGGTTAATCGCTGAAGCTTTCTTT
TRBJ1-1,NA,TRBD1,TRBV5-4,CASSAQGAVWAEAFF,TGTGCCAGCAGCGCCCAGGGGGCTGTATGGGCTGAAGCTTTCTTT
TRBJ2-7,NA,NA,TRBV4-2,CASSQDRGYEQYF,TGTGCCAGCAGCCAAGATCGCGGTTACGAGCAGTACTTC
TRBJ2-3,NA,NA,TRBV5-1,CASSAFGAGTDTQYF,TGCGCCAGCAGCGCCTTTGGGGCGGGCACAGATACGCAGTATTTT
TRBJ2-6,NA,NA,TRBV6-1,CASRGAGANVLTF,TGTGCCAGCAGGGGAGCCGGGGCCAACGTCCTGACTTTC
TRBJ1-1,NA,TRBD1,TRBV6-1,CASRGQGVMNTEAFF,TGTGCCAGCAGGGGACAGGGGGTGATGAACACTGAAGCTTTCTTT
TRBJ1-2,NA,NA,TRBV6-5,CASSVRLSTNYGYTF,TGTGCCAGCAGTGTCCGTCTTAGTACTAACTATGGCTACACCTTC
TRBJ2-1,NA,NA,TRBV9,CASSVALRGDEQFF,TGTGCCAGCAGCGTAGCTCTAAGGGGGGATGAGCAGTTCTTC
TRBJ2-7,NA,NA,TRBV11-1,CASSSTELTYEQYF,TGTGCCAGCAGCTCAACAGAGTTGACCTACGAGCAGTACTTC
TRBJ1-2,NA,TRBD1,TRBV28,CASRPGGAYGYTF,TGTGCCAGCAGGCCAGGGGGCGCGTATGGCTACACCTTC
TRBJ2-4,NA,NA,TRBV30,CAWSVGVVIQYF,TGTGCCTGGAGTGTAGGGGTGGTCATTCAGTACTTC
TRBJ2-2,NA,NA,TRBV28,CASSWGRNTGELFF,TGTGCCAGCAGTTGGGGCAGGAACACCGGGGAGCTGTTTTTT